This T cell receptor (beta chain) was captured in a study of regulatory T cells in long-lasting Graves disease. For this clonotype: Antigen specificity is unknown.

Trimming shortened V by 6 bases and J by 5 bases, and 14 bases separated the two germline ends. This CDR3 comprises 14 residues. CDR1 is LNHDA, CDR2 SQIVND, per germline (reference sequence). Broader study findings: When disease was persistent, TRBV28, TRBJ1-2 and TRBJ2-5 were the favored segments.

CDR3-region Arm-PCR and iRepertoire HTBI primers produced the TCR beta libraries. One entry per CDR3 protein results from TCRdb running MiXCR on the multiplex PCR reads. The sample has under 700,000 distinct CDR3 sequences, about 16% seen once. The time point denotes: newly diagnosed GD, antithyroid drugs for less than 3 months. Isolated PBMC RNA provided the starting material for the TCR library. The sample also formed part of further work on T cells in Graves' hyperthyroidism and ophthalmopathy.

The sequences come from peripheral blood mononuclear cells (PBMCs), collected at new diagnosis, from a patient treated with antithyroid drugs. The genes are TRBV19 and TRBJ1-5, with D perhaps TRBD1 (5 bases). The sequence was collected from a woman aged 35-65 years with Graves disease. CDR3 DNA sequence: TGTGCCAGTAGATATGGCGGGGGTTATCAGCCCCAGCATTTT. It yields the protein CASRYGGGYQPQHF. Together with reference TRBV19 and TRBJ1-5, the CDR3 gives the full variable domain: DGGITQSPKYLFRKEGQNVTLSCEQNLNHDAMYWYRQDPGQGLRLIYYSQIVNDFQKGDIAEGYSVSREKKESFPLTVTSAQKNPTAFYLCASRYGGGYQPQHFGDGTRLSIL.